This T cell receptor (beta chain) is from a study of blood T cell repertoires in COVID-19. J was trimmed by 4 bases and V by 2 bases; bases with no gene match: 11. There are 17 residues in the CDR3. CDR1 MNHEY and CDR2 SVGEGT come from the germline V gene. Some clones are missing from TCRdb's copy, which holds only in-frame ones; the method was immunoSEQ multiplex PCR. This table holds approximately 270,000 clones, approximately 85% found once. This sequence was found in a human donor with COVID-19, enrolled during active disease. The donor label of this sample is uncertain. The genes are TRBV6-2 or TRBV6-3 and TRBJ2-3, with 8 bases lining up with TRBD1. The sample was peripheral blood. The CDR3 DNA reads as TGTGCCAGCAGTTACGGCCGGACAGGGCTGGTCGCAGATACGCAGTATTTT. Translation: CASSYGRTGLVADTQYF.